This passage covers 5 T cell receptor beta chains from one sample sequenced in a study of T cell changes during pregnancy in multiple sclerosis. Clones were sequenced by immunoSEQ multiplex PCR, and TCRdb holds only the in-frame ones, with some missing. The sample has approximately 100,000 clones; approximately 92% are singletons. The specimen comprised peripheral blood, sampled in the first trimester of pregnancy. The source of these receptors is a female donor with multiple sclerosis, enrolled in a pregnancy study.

CDR3 nucleotides: TGCGCCAGCAGCTTGGTGGCGGACGAGCAGTACTTC. Translated, it gives CASSLVADEQYF. This chain links TRBV5-1 with TRBJ2-7; D unresolved. The germline CDR1 and CDR2 sequences are SGHRS and YFSETQ. CDR3 size: 12 residues. Between the trimmed V and J ends, which lost 0 bases and 5 bases, there was a span of 6 bases.

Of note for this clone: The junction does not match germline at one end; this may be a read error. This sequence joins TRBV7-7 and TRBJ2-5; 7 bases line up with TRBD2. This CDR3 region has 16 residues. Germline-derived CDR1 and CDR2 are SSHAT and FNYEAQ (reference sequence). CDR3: CASSPGLAGVWETQYF. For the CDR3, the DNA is TGTGCTAGCAGCCCGGGACTGGCGGGGGTGTGGGAGACCCAGTACTTC.

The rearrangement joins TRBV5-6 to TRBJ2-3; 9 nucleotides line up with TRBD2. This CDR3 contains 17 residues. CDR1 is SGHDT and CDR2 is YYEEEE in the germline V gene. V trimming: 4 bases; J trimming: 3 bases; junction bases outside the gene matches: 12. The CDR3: CASSLGGWRGGTDTQYF. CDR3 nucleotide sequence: TGTGCCAGCAGCCTTGGCGGGTGGCGGGGGGGGACAGATACGCAGTATTTT.

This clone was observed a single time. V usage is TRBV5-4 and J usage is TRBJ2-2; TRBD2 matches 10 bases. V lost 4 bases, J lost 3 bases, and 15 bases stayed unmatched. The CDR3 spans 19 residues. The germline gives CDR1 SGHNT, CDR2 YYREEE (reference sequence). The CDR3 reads CASSPPPQPLAGDTGELFF. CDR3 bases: TGTGCCAGCAGCCCGCCGCCTCAACCTCTAGCGGGGGACACCGGGGAGCTGTTTTTT.

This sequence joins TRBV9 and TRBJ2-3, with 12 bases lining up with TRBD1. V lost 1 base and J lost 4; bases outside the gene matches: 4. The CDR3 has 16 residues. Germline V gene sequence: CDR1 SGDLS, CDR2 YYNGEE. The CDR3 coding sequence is TGTGCCAGCAGCGTAAGGGGACAGGGGGCAGCAGATACGCAGTATTTT. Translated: CASSVRGQGAADTQYF.